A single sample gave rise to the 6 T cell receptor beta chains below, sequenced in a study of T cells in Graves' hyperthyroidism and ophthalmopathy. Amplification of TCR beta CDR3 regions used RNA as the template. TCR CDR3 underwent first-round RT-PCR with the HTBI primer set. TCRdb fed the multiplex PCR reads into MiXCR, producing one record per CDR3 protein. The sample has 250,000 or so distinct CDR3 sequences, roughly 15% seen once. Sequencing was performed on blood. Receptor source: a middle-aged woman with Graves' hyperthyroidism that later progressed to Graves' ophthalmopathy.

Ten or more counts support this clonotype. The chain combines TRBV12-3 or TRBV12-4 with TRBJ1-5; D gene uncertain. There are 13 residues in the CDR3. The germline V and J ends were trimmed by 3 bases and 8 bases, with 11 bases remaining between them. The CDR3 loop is CASSFSRHEPQHF. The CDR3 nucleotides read TGTGCCAGCAGTTTCAGTCGGCACGAGCCCCAGCATTTT.

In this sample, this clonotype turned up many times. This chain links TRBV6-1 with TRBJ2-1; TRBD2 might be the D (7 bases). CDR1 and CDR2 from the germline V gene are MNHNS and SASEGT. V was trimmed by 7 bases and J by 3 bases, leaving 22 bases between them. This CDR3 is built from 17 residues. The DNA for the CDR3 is TGTGCCAGCACGGGGGGCTCAAGTCGTAGGAGCTACAATGAGCAGTTCTTC. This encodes CASTGGSSRRSYNEQFF.

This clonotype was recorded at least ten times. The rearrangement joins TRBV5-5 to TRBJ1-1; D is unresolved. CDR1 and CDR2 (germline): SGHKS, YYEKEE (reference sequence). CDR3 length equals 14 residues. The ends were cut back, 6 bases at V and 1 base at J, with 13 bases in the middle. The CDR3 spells CASTPRGKNTEAFF. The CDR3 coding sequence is TGTGCCAGCACCCCCCGAGGGAAGAACACTGAAGCTTTCTTT.

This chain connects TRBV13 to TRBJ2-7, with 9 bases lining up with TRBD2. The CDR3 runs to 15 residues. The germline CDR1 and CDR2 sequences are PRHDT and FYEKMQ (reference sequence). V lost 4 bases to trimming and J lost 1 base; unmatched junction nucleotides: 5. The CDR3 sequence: CASSSGLASSYEQYF. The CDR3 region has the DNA TGTGCCAGCAGCTCAGGACTAGCGTCTTCCTACGAGCAGTACTTC.

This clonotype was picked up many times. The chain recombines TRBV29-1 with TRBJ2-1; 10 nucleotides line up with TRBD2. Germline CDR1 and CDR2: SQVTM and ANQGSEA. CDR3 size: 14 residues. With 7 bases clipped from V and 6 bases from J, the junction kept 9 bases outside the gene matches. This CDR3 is CSGTSGPLSNEQFF. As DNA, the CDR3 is TGCAGCGGGACTAGCGGCCCATTATCCAATGAGCAGTTCTTC.

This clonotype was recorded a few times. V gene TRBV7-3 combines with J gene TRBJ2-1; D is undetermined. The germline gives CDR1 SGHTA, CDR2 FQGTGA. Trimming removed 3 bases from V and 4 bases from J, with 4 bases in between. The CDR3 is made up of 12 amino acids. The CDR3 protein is CASSFYYNEQFF. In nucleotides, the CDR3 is TGTGCCAGCAGCTTTTATTACAATGAGCAGTTCTTC.